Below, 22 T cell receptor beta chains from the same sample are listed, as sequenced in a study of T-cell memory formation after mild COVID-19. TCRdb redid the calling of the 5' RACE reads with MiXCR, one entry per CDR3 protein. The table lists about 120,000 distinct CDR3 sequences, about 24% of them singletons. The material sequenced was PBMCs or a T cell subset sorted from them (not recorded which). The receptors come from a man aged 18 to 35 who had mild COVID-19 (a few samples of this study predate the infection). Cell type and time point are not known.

CDR3 amino acids: CSAHSGGAWKTQYF. The CDR3 nucleotides are TGCAGTGCACATAGCGGGGGGGCTTGGAAGACCCAGTACTTC. The chain is built from TRBV20-1 and TRBJ2-5, with 11 nucleotides matching TRBD2. J gave up 6 bases and V 6 bases, and 9 bases lay outside the gene matches. Germline V gives CDR1 DFQATT, CDR2 SNEGSKA (reference sequence). The CDR3 is 14 amino acids.

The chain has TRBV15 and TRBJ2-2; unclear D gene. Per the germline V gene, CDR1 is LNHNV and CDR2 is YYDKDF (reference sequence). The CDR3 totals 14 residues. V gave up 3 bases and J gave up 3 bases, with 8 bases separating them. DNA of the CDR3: TGTGCCACCAGCAGCCGACTGGACACCGGGGAGCTGTTTTTT. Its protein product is CATSSRLDTGELFF.

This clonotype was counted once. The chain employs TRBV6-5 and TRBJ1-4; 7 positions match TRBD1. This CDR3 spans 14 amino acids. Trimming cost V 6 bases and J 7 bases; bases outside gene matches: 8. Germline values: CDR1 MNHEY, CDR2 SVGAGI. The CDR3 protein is CASSRGTESEKLFF. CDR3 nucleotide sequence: TGTGCCAGCAGCCGGGGGACAGAAAGTGAAAAACTGTTTTTT.

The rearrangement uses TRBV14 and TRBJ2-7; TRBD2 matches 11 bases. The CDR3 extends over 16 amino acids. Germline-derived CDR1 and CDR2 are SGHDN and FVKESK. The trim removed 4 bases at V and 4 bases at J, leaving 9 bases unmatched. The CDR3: CASSPRGLAANYEQYV. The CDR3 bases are TGTGCCAGCAGCCCGAGGGGACTAGCGGCGAATTACGAGCAGTACGTC.

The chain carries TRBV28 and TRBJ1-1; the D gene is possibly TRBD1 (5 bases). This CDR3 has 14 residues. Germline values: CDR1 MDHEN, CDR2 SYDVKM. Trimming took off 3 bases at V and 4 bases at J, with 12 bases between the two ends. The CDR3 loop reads CASSFQGRTTEAFF. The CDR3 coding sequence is TGTGCCAGCAGTTTCCAGGGCAGGACCACTGAAGCTTTCTTT.

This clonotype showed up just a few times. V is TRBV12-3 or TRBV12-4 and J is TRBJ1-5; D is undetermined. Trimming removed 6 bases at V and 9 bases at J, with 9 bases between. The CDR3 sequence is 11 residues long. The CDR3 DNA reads TGTGCCAGCAGCCCTCCAGTGCCCCAGCATTTT. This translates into CASSPPVPQHF.

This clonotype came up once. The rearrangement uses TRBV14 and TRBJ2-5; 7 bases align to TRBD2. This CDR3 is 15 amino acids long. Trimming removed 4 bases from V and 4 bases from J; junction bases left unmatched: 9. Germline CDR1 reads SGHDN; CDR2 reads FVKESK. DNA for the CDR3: TGTGCCAGCAGCCCCGCCCGGGGGGTGCGAGAGACCCAGTACTTC. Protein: CASSPARGVRETQYF.

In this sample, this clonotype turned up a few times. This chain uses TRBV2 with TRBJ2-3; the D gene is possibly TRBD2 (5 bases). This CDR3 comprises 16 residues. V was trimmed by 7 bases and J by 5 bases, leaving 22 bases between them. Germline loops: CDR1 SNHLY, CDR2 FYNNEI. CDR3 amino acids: CASTEAGSQLRDTQYF. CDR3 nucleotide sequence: TGTGCCAGCACCGAGGCGGGCTCCCAATTACGAGATACGCAGTATTTT.

The CDR3 loop reads CASSRYRGAQPQHF. The CDR3 coding sequence is TGTGCCAGCAGCCGCTACAGGGGCGCTCAGCCCCAGCATTTT. The chain is built from TRBV7-6 and TRBJ1-5; 7 bases align to TRBD1. Germline V gene lookup returns CDR1 SGHVS and CDR2 FNYEAQ. The CDR3 has 14 amino acids. J gave up 6 bases and V 5 bases, and 7 bases lay outside the gene matches.

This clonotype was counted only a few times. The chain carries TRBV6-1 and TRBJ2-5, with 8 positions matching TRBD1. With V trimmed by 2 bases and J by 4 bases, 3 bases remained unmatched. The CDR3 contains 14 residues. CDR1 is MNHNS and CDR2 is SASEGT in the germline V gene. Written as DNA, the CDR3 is TGTGCCAGCAGTGAATGGACAGGGATAGAGACCCAGTACTTC. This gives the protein CASSEWTGIETQYF.

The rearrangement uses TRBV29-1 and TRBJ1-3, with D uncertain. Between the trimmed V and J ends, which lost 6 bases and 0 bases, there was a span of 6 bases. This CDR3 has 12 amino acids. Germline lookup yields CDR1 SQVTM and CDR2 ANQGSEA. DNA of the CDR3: TGCAGCGTCGTGAACTCTGGAAACACCATATATTTT. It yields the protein CSVVNSGNTIYF.

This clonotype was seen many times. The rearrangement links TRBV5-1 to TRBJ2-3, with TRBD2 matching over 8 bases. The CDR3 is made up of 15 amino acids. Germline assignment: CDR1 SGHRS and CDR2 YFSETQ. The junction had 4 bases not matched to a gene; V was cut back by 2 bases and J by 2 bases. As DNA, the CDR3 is TGCGCCAGCAGCTTTAGCGGGGCGTCCACAGATACGCAGTATTTT. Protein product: CASSFSGASTDTQYF. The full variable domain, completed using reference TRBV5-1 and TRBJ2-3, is KAGVTQTPRYLIKTRGQQVTLSCSPISGHRSVSWYQQTPGQGLQFLFEYFSETQRNKGNFPGRFSGRQFSNSRSEMNVSTLELGDSALYLCASSFSGASTDTQYFGPGTRLTVL.

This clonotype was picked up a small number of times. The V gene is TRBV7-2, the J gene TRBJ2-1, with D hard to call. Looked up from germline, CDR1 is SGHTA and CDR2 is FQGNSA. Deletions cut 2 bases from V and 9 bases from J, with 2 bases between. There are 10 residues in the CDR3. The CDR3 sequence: CASSLTEQFF. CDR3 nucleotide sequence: TGTGCCAGCAGCTTAACTGAGCAGTTCTTC.

CDR3 sequence: CASSAPRTGGNTEAFF. CDR3 sequence (DNA): TGCGCCAGCAGTGCCCCTCGGACTGGTGGGAACACTGAAGCTTTCTTT. The gene calls are TRBV10-2 and TRBJ1-1; D gene ambiguous. The length of the CDR3 is 16 residues. CDR1 WSHSY and CDR2 SAAADI come from the germline V gene. Trimming pared 4 bases from V and 1 base from J, leaving 16 bases between.

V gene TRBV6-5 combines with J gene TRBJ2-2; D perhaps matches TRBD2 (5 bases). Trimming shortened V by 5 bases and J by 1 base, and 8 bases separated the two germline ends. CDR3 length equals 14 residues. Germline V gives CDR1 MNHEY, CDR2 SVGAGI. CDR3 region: CASSIRENTGELFF. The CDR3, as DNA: TGTGCCAGCAGTATACGGGAGAACACCGGGGAGCTGTTTTTT.

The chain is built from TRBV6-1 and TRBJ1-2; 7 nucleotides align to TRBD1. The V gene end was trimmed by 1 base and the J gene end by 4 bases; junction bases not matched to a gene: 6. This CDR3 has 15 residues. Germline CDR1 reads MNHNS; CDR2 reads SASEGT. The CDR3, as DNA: TGTGCCAGCAGTGAAGGACAGGGAGTCGGCTATGGCTACACCTTC. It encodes CASSEGQGVGYGYTF.

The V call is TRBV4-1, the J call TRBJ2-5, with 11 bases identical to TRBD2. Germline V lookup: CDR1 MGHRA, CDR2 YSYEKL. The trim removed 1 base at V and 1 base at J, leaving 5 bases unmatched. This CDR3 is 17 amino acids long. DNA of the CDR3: TGCGCCAGCAGCCAAGTTCAAACTAGCGGGGGCCAAGAGACCCAGTACTTC. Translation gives CASSQVQTSGGQETQYF.

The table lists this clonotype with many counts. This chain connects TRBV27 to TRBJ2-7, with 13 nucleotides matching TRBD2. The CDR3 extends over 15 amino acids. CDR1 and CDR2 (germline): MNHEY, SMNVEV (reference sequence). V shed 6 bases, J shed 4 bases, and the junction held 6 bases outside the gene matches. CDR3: CASSLGTSGVYEQYF. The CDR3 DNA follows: TGTGCCAGCAGCCTTGGGACTAGCGGGGTGTACGAGCAGTACTTC.

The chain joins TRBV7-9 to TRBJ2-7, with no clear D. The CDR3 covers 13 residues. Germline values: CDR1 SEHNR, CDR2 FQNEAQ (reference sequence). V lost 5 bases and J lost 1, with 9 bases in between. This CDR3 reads CASSRDMSYEQYV. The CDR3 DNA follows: TGTGCCAGCAGCCGCGATATGTCCTACGAGCAGTACGTC.

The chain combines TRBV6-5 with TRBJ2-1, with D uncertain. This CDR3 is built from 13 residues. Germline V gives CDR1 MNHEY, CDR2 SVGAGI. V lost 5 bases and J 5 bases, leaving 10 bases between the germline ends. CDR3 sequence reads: CASSNRQDNEQFF. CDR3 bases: TGTGCCAGCAGTAATCGACAAGACAATGAGCAGTTCTTC.

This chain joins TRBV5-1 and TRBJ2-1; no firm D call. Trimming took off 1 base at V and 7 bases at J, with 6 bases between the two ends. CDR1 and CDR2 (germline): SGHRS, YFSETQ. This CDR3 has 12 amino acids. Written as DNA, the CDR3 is TGCGCCAGCAGCTTGAGGTTAAATGAGCAGTTCTTC. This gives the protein CASSLRLNEQFF.

The CDR3 bases are TGTGCCAGCAGTTTCACCATATCGAGCTCCTACGAGCAGTACGTC. It specifies CASSFTISSSYEQYV. The gene calls are TRBV27 and TRBJ2-7; no clear D gene. The CDR3 sequence is 15 residues long. The V and J ends lost 3 bases and 0 bases respectively, with 12 bases between them. The germline V gene encodes CDR1 MNHEY and CDR2 SMNVEV (reference sequence).